This is a list of T cell receptor beta chains from one sample in a study of blood T cell repertoires in COVID-19. Assay: immunoSEQ multiplex PCR; the TCRdb copy retains only in-frame clones and omits some. The sample shows 60,000 to 70,000 clones, around 86% of them seen only once. The sequenced sample consisted of peripheral blood. The receptors were sampled from a woman aged 55-69 years with acute or convalescent COVID-19. Each CDR3 is given with its conserved first and last residue. Fields, in order: V gene, J gene, CDR3 protein.

TRBV19	TRBJ1-1	CASRRTGDNTEAFF
TRBV2	TRBJ1-1	CASTSYGGNTEAFF
TRBV15	TRBJ1-4	CATSRVTEKLFF
TRBV21-1	TRBJ1-4	CASRTRHRGPQF
TRBV7-3	TRBJ2-7	CASSLILRSSGDSYEQYF
TRBV30	TRBJ2-3	CACLPGGPADTQYF
TRBV11-2	TRBJ1-1	CASRREGTNTEAFF
TRBV11-3	TRBJ2-1	CASSLQGSNEQFF
TRBV6-5	TRBJ1-5	CASSQGGLNQPQHF
TRBV15	TRBJ2-2	CATSAGLAANTGELFF
TRBV9	TRBJ2-1	CASSVVAGGSLYNEQFF
TRBV4-1	TRBJ2-7	CASSQEDKVTYEQYF
TRBV5-1	TRBJ2-2	CASSSLGTTNTGELFF
TRBV21-1	TRBJ1-1	CASSKRTYARRTEAFF
TRBV5-5	TRBJ2-1	CASSRNGQYNEQFF
TRBV5-1	TRBJ2-2	CASSPPGAGELFF
TRBV12-3/TRBV12-4	TRBJ1-1	CASSFGPGRAFF
TRBV30	TRBJ1-4	CAWSVPGGREEKLFF
TRBV13	TRBJ1-1	CASSFEDSTEAFF
TRBV7-9	TRBJ1-2	CASSLPHWQGNGYTF
TRBV5-1	TRBJ1-2	CASSLEGQGAWLDYGYTF
TRBV27	TRBJ2-5	CASSSRLADYQETQYF
TRBV15	TRBJ2-1	CATSRGAGAGDSFWPSHEQFF
TRBV4-1	TRBJ1-1	CASSQEAGAMNTEAFF
TRBV2	TRBJ2-7	CASSSGSVPYEQYF
TRBV19	TRBJ1-1	CASSTRRVVTEAFF
TRBV9	TRBJ2-1	CASSLHTSGGYNEQFF
TRBV7-2	TRBJ2-1	CASSPGSYNEQFF
TRBV19	TRBJ1-1	CASSVQGGPLNTEAFF
TRBV19	TRBJ1-1	CASSLQGSGTEAFF
TRBV5-1	TRBJ2-7	CASSLEQNRYEQYF
TRBV7-3	TRBJ1-2	CASSQSRGNGYTF
TRBV5-1	TRBJ1-1	CASSGMGQGGNTEAFF
TRBV7-6	TRBJ1-2	CASSLGVGGGYGYTF
TRBV10-3	TRBJ1-5	CAISGQGILYSNQPQHF
TRBV6-6	TRBJ2-5	CASSLQGNTEETQYF